A selection of T cell receptor beta chains follows, all from one sample in a study of blood T cells in healthy people across ages. TCRdb used MiXCR to reprocess the 5' RACE reads, holding one entry per CDR3 protein. This table holds approximately 800,000 distinct CDR3 sequences, 25% found once. The data were also submitted as part of a second study, on T cells of mothers and their children.

The sample taken for sequencing was blood. These receptors all stem from a boy younger than 18 in good health. The CDR3 runs from the conserved cysteine through the conserved F or W. D genes are given only for firm matches. Part of the rows lack a size; the others show once, few, many or a class for expanded clones.

j_call,v_call,d_call,clone_size,cdr3_nt,cdr3_aa
TRBJ1-5,TRBV28,NA,many,TGTGCCAGCAGATCCTGGACAGCCAGCAATCAGCCCCAGCATTTT,CASRSWTASNQPQHF
TRBJ2-3,TRBV28,NA,many,TGTGCCAGCGGCACAGATACGCAGTATTTT,CASGTDTQYF
TRBJ2-1,TRBV28,NA,NA,TGTGCCAGCAGTTCCCAGCTAGGGACCAATGAGCAGTTCTTC,CASSSQLGTNEQFF
TRBJ1-1,TRBV3-1,NA,few,TGTGCCAGCAGCCAACGTCACGGGGACACTGAAGCTTTCTTT,CASSQRHGDTEAFF
TRBJ2-7,TRBV5-1,NA,many,TGTGCCAGCAGCTTGGGGAACGAGCAGTACTTC,CASSLGNEQYF
TRBJ2-3,TRBV7-8,NA,NA,TGTGCCAGCAGCTTAGTGCGACAGCTCACAGATACGCAGTATTTT,CASSLVRQLTDTQYF
TRBJ2-4,TRBV3-1,TRBD1,few,TGTGCCAGCAGCCAAGGGGGACAGCGTCTAGCCAAAAACATTCAGTACTTC,CASSQGGQRLAKNIQYF
TRBJ2-1,TRBV13,TRBD2,few,TGTGCCAGCAGCTCACAGCGGGATTCCTACAATGAGCAGTTCTTC,CASSSQRDSYNEQFF
TRBJ2-7,TRBV28,TRBD2,NA,TGTGCCAGCAGTCACCGGGACTACCTATCCTACGAGCAGTACTTC,CASSHRDYLSYEQYF
TRBJ2-7,TRBV5-1,NA,NA,TGCGCCAGCAGAAGGGAGGCCTCCTCCTACGAGCAGTACTTC,CASRREASSYEQYF
TRBJ2-5,TRBV28,NA,NA,TGTGCCAGCAGCACGGCCGTTAAAGAGACCCAGTACTTC,CASSTAVKETQYF
TRBJ2-7,TRBV11-2,TRBD2,few,TGTGCCAGCAGCACCTACAGGACTAGCGGGAAATCCTACGAGCAGTACTTC,CASSTYRTSGKSYEQYF
TRBJ1-1,TRBV20-1,NA,few,TGCAGTGCTAGAGACCAGACAGGAGGGGCGACTTTCTTT,CSARDQTGGATFF
TRBJ2-4,TRBV28,NA,NA,TGTGCCAGCAGTTTAAGCGGCCGAAACATTCAGTACTTC,CASSLSGRNIQYF
TRBJ2-1,TRBV10-3,TRBD2,few,TGTGCCATCAGTGATGAAGGGACTAGCGGGAGGGCCCTAGATGAGCAGTTCTTC,CAISDEGTSGRALDEQFF
TRBJ1-6,TRBV3-1,NA,few,TGTGCCAGCTCGGGGGGCTACTCCTATAATTCACCCCTCCACTTT,CASSGGYSYNSPLHF
TRBJ2-5,TRBV7-9,TRBD1,few,TGTGCCAGCAGCTTGTGGACAGGGGGCCAAGAGACCCAGTACTTC,CASSLWTGGQETQYF
TRBJ2-2,TRBV7-9,TRBD2,NA,TGTGCCAGCAGTCCGGGACTAGTTGTTCCCGGGGAGCTGTTTTTT,CASSPGLVVPGELFF
TRBJ2-1,TRBV29-1,TRBD2,few,TGCAGCGTTGACCCCAAGAGAAAGAAGCGGGAGGGCCGGGGTAGTGAGCAGTTCTTC,CSVDPKRKKREGRGSEQFF
TRBJ1-2,TRBV3-1,NA,few,TGTGCCAGCAGCCAAATGCTGAGGACGGGAGATTATGGCTACACCTTC,CASSQMLRTGDYGYTF
TRBJ2-3,TRBV6-5,TRBD2,few,TGTGCCAGCTCCGGAGGAAGCGGGGGGGCTACAGATACGCAGTATTTT,CASSGGSGGATDTQYF
TRBJ1-2,TRBV2,TRBD1,few,TGTGCCAGCAGTGAAGGGGGACAGGGGCTGTACTATGGCTACACCTTC,CASSEGGQGLYYGYTF
TRBJ2-3,TRBV28,NA,NA,TGTGCCAGCAGTTTGGCGGGGATAAGCACAGATACGCAGTATTTT,CASSLAGISTDTQYF
TRBJ2-7,TRBV20-1,NA,NA,TGCAGTGCTAGAGGCCTGCCCGCATCCTACGAGCAGTACTTC,CSARGLPASYEQYF
TRBJ2-5,TRBV10-3,NA,few,TGTGCCATCAGTGTTAGGCTTGGAGAGACCCAGTACTTC,CAISVRLGETQYF
TRBJ2-1,TRBV28,TRBD2,NA,TGTGCCAGCCGGACTAGCGGGACCGCGGATGAGCAGTTCTTC,CASRTSGTADEQFF
TRBJ2-5,TRBV29-1,NA,few,TGCAGCGTTCGGGTTAGGACAGAAGCCAGGTGGGAGCAGTACTTC,CSVRVRTEARWEQYF
TRBJ2-5,TRBV29-1,NA,NA,TGCAGCGCCCCGACTGGGACATTCCAAGAGACCCAGTACTTC,CSAPTGTFQETQYF
TRBJ2-1,TRBV21-1,NA,NA,TGTGCCAGCAGCACGAAACTAGCGGGAGAAGTGAATGAGCAGTTCTTC,CASSTKLAGEVNEQFF
TRBJ1-2,TRBV7-2,NA,NA,TGTGCCAGCGGAGGGTCCCTTTATGGCTACACCTTC,CASGGSLYGYTF
TRBJ2-3,TRBV6-2/TRBV6-3,NA,NA,TGTGCCAGCAGGACTTGGGCTAGCGCCCCAGATACGCAGTATTTT,CASRTWASAPDTQYF
TRBJ2-1,TRBV29-1,TRBD2,few,TGCAGCGTTCCCCTCTGGGTAGCGGGGGGCAAAATCAGCTCCTACAATGAGCAGTTCTTC,CSVPLWVAGGKISSYNEQFF
TRBJ2-7,TRBV12-3/TRBV12-4,TRBD2,few,TGTGCCAGCAGTCAGGGACTAGTCCACGAGCAGTACTTC,CASSQGLVHEQYF
TRBJ2-3,TRBV7-2,NA,NA,TGTGCCAGCAGCCCATCAACGGGGGGCCCTCAAGGTACGCAGTATTTT,CASSPSTGGPQGTQYF
TRBJ1-2,TRBV29-1,NA,NA,TGCAGCGTTGGGAGGGATGGCTACACCTTC,CSVGRDGYTF
TRBJ2-4,TRBV6-2/TRBV6-3,NA,few,TGTGCCAGCAGTTACTCTGGTAGGATGGCCAAAAACATTCAGTACTTC,CASSYSGRMAKNIQYF
TRBJ2-5,TRBV20-1,TRBD2,few,TGCAGTGCTCTTACTAGCGGGCAACTTAAAGAGACCCAGTACTTC,CSALTSGQLKETQYF